This TCR beta chain was captured in a study of blood T cell repertoires in COVID-19. Overall study context: Researchers got acute and convalescent COVID-19 samples from the United States, Italy and Spain. From T cells, B-cell-depleted T cells, or PBMCs came the material, which was cDNA or gDNA.

Germline CDR1 GTSNPN, CDR2 SVGIG (reference sequence). This CDR3 is built from 23 residues. J gave up 4 bases and V 0 bases, and 30 bases lay outside the gene matches. Adults between roughly 18 and 89 years of age took part from 24 US areas. Clinical history reported by participants formed the basis on which cohorts were assigned. This table comes from immunoSEQ multiplex PCR, and its TCRdb copy is limited to in-frame clones, with some not included. This sample yields about 300,000 clones, of which just under 90% are seen a single time; less than 3.5% belongs to the top ten. This TCR was recovered from a woman in her fifties or sixties who had been exposed to COVID-19. The specimen was PBMCs or T cells enriched from blood (not recorded which). The chain links TRBV30 to TRBJ1-2; 9 bases are a match to TRBD1. The CDR3, as DNA: TGTGCCTGGAGTGTCTCTGCTGCATCAAAATCCGGGACAGGGATATTAAAGGGCTATGGCTACACCTTC. This codes for CAWSVSAASKSGTGILKGYGYTF.